This T cell receptor (beta chain) derives from a study of T-cell memory formation after mild COVID-19. Study-level results: Memory cells collected pre-infection included some clones that later responded, suggesting cross-reactive memory joined.

Remarks on this clonotype: Its target is not known.

Germline CDR1 reads SGHRS; CDR2 reads YFSETQ. After removal of 4 bases from V and 3 bases from J, the junction contained 6 bases not matched to a gene. The CDR3 length is 14 residues. A single record per CDR3 protein comes from TCRdb applying MiXCR to the 5' RACE reads. Of 300,000 to 400,000 distinct CDR3 sequences listed, about a sixth are singletons. V is TRBV5-1 and J is TRBJ1-2; 7 bases align to TRBD1. The sequenced sample consisted of PBMCs or a T cell subset sorted from them (not recorded which). This TCR came from a man younger than 30 who had mild COVID-19 (a few samples of this study predate the infection). Cell type and time point are not known. The CDR3 sequence is CASSAGQAYYGYTF. In nucleotides, the CDR3 is TGCGCCAGCAGCGCCGGACAGGCCTACTATGGCTACACCTTC.